This TCR beta chain was sequenced for a study of T cell responses to AZD1222 COVID-19 vaccine. Whole-study results and caveats: Donors were mostly white British, more females; clonal diversity possibly underestimated. Within unmutated variant regions lay the reported targets of nearly half of spike-specific TCRs.

Method: immunoSEQ multiplex PCR; TCRdb's copy keeps in-frame clones and lacks some. The sample gives roughly 120,000 clones, around 94% of which show up once; about 3% is in the top ten. Of note for this clone: Its antigen is currently unknown.

The TCR sequence derives from an adult in good health. Sequencing used peripheral blood, obtained on day 0 of AZD1222 vaccination.

The CDR3 coding sequence is TGTGCCAGCAGCTGGGGACTAGCGGGAGAGGGGGGCAATGAGCAGTTCTTC. Amino acids: CASSWGLAGEGGNEQFF. This chain connects TRBV7-6 to TRBJ2-1, with 14 bases that match TRBD2. The CDR3 runs to 17 residues. From germline, CDR1 is SGHVS and CDR2 FNYEAQ. V shed 4 bases and J 6 bases; nucleotides not matched to a gene: 8.